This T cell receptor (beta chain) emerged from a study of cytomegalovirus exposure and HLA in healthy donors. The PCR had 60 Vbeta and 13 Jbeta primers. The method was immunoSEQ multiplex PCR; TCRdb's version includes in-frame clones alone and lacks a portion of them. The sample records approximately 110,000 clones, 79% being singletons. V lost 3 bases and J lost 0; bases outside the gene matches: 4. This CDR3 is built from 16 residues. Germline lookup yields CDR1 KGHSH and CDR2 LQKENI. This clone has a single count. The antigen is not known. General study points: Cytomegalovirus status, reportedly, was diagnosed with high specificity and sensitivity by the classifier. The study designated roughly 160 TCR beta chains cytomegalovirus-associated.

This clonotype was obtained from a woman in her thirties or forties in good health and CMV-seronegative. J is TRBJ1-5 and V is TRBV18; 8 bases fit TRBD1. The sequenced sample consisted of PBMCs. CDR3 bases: TGTGCCAGCTCACCCGGGACAGGTTTTAGCAATCAGCCCCAGCATTTT. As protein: CASSPGTGFSNQPQHF.